This TCR beta chain was recovered during a study of blood T cell repertoires in COVID-19. Study-level background: Italy, Spain and the United States were the sources of the convalescent and acute COVID-19 samples. Sample material is recorded as cDNA or gDNA derived from T cells, B-cell-depleted T cells, or PBMCs.

The CDR3 totals 17 residues. V lost 2 bases to trimming and J lost 2 bases, with 16 bases between them. Per the germline V gene, CDR1 is SGHTA and CDR2 is FQGNSA. In the authors' methods: Counts of nucleated cells, estimated from reference gene primer amplification, were obtained. Assay: immunoSEQ multiplex PCR; the TCRdb copy retains only in-frame clones and omits some. V and J calls plus clone size are reproduced from that table; the DNA served to infer D and trimming. The sample includes some 230,000 clones, roughly 84% seen only once; the top ten take about 8%. The specimen was peripheral blood. The rearrangement uses TRBV7-2 and TRBJ1-3; TRBD1 might be the D (6 bases). The receptor comes from a woman in her fifties or sixties with acute or convalescent COVID-19. CDR3 residues: CASSLIGVGGTGNTIYF. In DNA, the CDR3 is TGTGCCAGCAGCTTAATAGGAGTAGGGGGAACTGGAAACACCATATATTTT.